The 6 T cell receptor beta chains below all came from one sample that was sequenced in a study of STAT3 mutations in large granular lymphocyte leukemia. For these TCRs, the target antigens are not known. Sequenced by immunoSEQ multiplex PCR; TCRdb stores in-frame clones only, minus some. This table has 30,000 to 40,000 clones, approximately 86% appearing once. General study results and limits: At least one immunodominant TCR beta clonotype appeared in every T-cell large granular lymphocyte leukemia patient.

Sequencing was performed on peripheral blood mononuclear cells. These receptors were collected from a man aged 55 to 70 with T-cell large granular lymphocyte leukemia. Some clones in this sample may be carry-over from other donors' samples.

The table lists this clone with a few counts. This rearrangement joins TRBV30 to TRBJ2-1, with D unresolved. The V gene lost 0 bases and the J gene lost 0 bases, with 9 bases spanning the gap. The CDR3 covers 15 residues. From germline, CDR1 is GTSNPN and CDR2 SVGIG (reference sequence). The CDR3 nucleotides are TGTGCCTGGAGTGTACACCCGGTCTCCTACAATGAGCAGTTCTTC. Translated, it gives CAWSVHPVSYNEQFF.

CDR3: CASSPLPGYGYTF. The CDR3 bases are TGCGCCAGCAGCCCCCTTCCGGGATATGGCTACACCTTC. The chain couples TRBV5-1 to TRBJ1-2; no clear D gene. The CDR3 sequence is 13 residues long. Germline V CDR1 and CDR2: SGHRS, YFSETQ. Deletions cut 4 bases from V and 5 bases from J, with 12 bases between.

This chain links TRBV7-2 with TRBJ1-1; D gene uncertain. This CDR3 is built from 15 residues. V was clipped by 1 base and J by 1 base, with 10 bases between them. Germline lookup yields CDR1 SGHTA and CDR2 FQGNSA. Written as DNA, the CDR3 is TGTGCCAGCAGCTTAGGGTGGGGATCGAACACTGAAGCTTTCTTT. It codes for CASSLGWGSNTEAFF.

The rearrangement links TRBV6-5 to TRBJ2-7; D is possibly TRBD2 (6 bases). Germline CDR1 is MNHEY and CDR2 is SVGAGI. The CDR3 runs 15 residues. Trimming left V 6 bases short and J 2 bases short, with 17 bases between. CDR3 DNA sequence: TGTGCCAGCAGCAAAACCGGGGGAGGCCCCTACGAGCAGTACTTC. Its protein product is CASSKTGGGPYEQYF.

This chain joins TRBV25-1 and TRBJ1-6, with 10 bases fitting TRBD1. Germline V lookup: CDR1 MGHDK, CDR2 SYGVNS. V was pared by 1 base and J by 13 bases, with 7 bases of the junction left unmatched. The CDR3 loop spans 15 amino acids. The CDR3 DNA is TGTGCCAGCAGTGAATGGGGGGACAGGGGATTTCCCCTCCACTTT. Its protein product is CASSEWGDRGFPLHF. The full variable domain, rest sourced from reference TRBV25-1 and TRBJ1-6, is EADIYQTPRYLVIGTGKKITLECSQTMGHDKMYWYQQDPGMELHLIHYSYGVNSTEKGDLSSESTVSRIRTEHFPLTLESARPSHTSQYLCASSEWGDRGFPLHFGNGTRLTVT.

V gene TRBV5-1 combines with J gene TRBJ2-1, with TRBD2 matching over 7 bases. Germline values: CDR1 SGHRS, CDR2 YFSETQ. V was clipped by 2 bases and J by 4 bases; unmatched bases: 6. The CDR3 is made up of 15 amino acids. CDR3 DNA: TGCGCCAGCAGCTTACCTAGCGGAACTTACAATGAGCAGTTCTTC. Amino acids: CASSLPSGTYNEQFF. The full variable domain, in which reference TRBV5-1 and TRBJ2-1 provide the parts outside the CDR3, is KAGVTQTPRYLIKTRGQQVTLSCSPISGHRSVSWYQQTPGQGLQFLFEYFSETQRNKGNFPGRFSGRQFSNSRSEMNVSTLELGDSALYLCASSLPSGTYNEQFFGPGTRLTVL.